Listed below are T cell receptor beta chains from one sample, sequenced in a study of cytomegalovirus exposure and HLA in healthy donors. This table comes from immunoSEQ multiplex PCR, and its TCRdb copy is limited to in-frame clones, with some not included. This repertoire comprises 80,000 to 100,000 clones; its ten largest clones make up roughly 3%. Input material: PBMCs. The receptors were sampled from a woman younger than 45 in good health and CMV-seronegative. CDR3s include the opening cysteine and the closing phenylalanine or tryptophan.

>TRBV27
CASSPPGQGAYEQYF
>TRBV6-5
CASSYGHEQYF
>TRBV5-1
CASSSTSASETQYF
>TRBV28
CASSFRGDIGTGLYEQYF
>TRBV30
CAWSVLGFRDQPQHF
>TRBV7-8
CASSPPSGTGGLRVENSPLHF
>TRBV23-1
CASNRGFTEAFF
>TRBV5-1
CASSSGTSSNEQFF
>TRBV19
CASSTPGQGYEQYF
>TRBV28
CASSHEIGRVYEQYF
>TRBV4-2
CASSQQTDRDEKLFF
>TRBV5-1
CASSLLAGGLTDEQYF
>TRBV29-1
CSVWGGNSNQPQHF
>TRBV2
CASRAHRGEGSTEAFF